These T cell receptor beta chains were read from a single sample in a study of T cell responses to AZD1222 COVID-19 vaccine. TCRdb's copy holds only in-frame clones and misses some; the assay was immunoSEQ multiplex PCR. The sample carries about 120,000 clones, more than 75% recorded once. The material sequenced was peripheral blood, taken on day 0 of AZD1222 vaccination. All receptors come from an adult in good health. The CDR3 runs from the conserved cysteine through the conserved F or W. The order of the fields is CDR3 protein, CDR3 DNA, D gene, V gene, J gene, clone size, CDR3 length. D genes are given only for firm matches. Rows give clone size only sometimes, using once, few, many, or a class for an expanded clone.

cdr3_aa: CASSYARLAGVDETQYF; cdr3_nt: TGTGCCAGCAGTTACGCCAGACTAGCGGGAGTGGATGAGACCCAGTACTTC; d_call: TRBD2; v_call: TRBV6-2/TRBV6-3; j_call: TRBJ2-5; clone_size: -; cdr3_length: 17
cdr3_aa: CASSPRTDGYTF; cdr3_nt: TGTGCCAGCAGCCCTCGAACGGATGGCTACACCTTC; d_call: -; v_call: TRBV7-2; j_call: TRBJ1-2; clone_size: -; cdr3_length: 12
cdr3_aa: CASSRQGVGYTF; cdr3_nt: TGTGCCAGCAGCCGACAGGGCGTTGGCTACACCTTC; d_call: TRBD1; v_call: TRBV6-2/TRBV6-3; j_call: TRBJ1-2; clone_size: -; cdr3_length: 12
cdr3_aa: CASSYLGSGGFKGNTEAFF; cdr3_nt: TGTGCCAGCAGTTACTTGGGTTCTGGGGGCTTCAAGGGGAACACTGAAGCTTTCTTT; d_call: -; v_call: TRBV6-2/TRBV6-3; j_call: TRBJ1-1; clone_size: -; cdr3_length: 19
cdr3_aa: CASSPQGASYTEAFF; cdr3_nt: TGTGCCAGCTCACCTCAGGGGGCAAGTTATACTGAAGCTTTCTTT; d_call: TRBD1; v_call: TRBV18; j_call: TRBJ1-1; clone_size: -; cdr3_length: 15
cdr3_aa: CASSLLAGGPTDTQYF; cdr3_nt: TGTGCCAGCTCACTCCTAGCGGGAGGGCCGACAGATACGCAGTATTTT; d_call: TRBD2; v_call: TRBV18; j_call: TRBJ2-3; clone_size: -; cdr3_length: 16
cdr3_aa: CATSDWGQDNTGELFF; cdr3_nt: TGTGCCACCAGTGATTGGGGACAGGACAACACCGGGGAGCTGTTTTTT; d_call: TRBD1; v_call: TRBV24-1; j_call: TRBJ2-2; clone_size: -; cdr3_length: 16
cdr3_aa: CASSQNRYEQYF; cdr3_nt: TGTGCCAGCAGCCAGAATCGCTACGAGCAGTACTTC; d_call: -; v_call: TRBV6-5; j_call: TRBJ2-7; clone_size: -; cdr3_length: 12
cdr3_aa: CASSLAWSGGLAGRDTQYF; cdr3_nt: TGTGCCAGCAGCTTAGCGTGGAGTGGAGGACTAGCGGGACGAGATACGCAGTATTTT; d_call: TRBD2; v_call: TRBV7-8; j_call: TRBJ2-3; clone_size: -; cdr3_length: 19
cdr3_aa: CASSRPTSGRNSYEQYF; cdr3_nt: TGTGCCAGCAGCCGCCCGACTAGCGGGAGGAACTCCTACGAGCAGTACTTC; d_call: TRBD2; v_call: TRBV7-2; j_call: TRBJ2-7; clone_size: -; cdr3_length: 17
cdr3_aa: CASSQDARASYEQYF; cdr3_nt: TGTGCCAGCAGCCAAGATGCTCGGGCCTCCTACGAGCAGTACTTC; d_call: -; v_call: TRBV4-2; j_call: TRBJ2-7; clone_size: few; cdr3_length: 15
cdr3_aa: CASRHRLAVNEQFF; cdr3_nt: TGTGCCAGCAGGCATAGACTAGCGGTTAATGAGCAGTTCTTC; d_call: TRBD2; v_call: TRBV7-9; j_call: TRBJ2-1; clone_size: -; cdr3_length: 14
cdr3_aa: CASSLQQGHTEAFF; cdr3_nt: TGTGCCAGCAGTTTACAACAGGGCCACACTGAAGCTTTCTTT; d_call: -; v_call: TRBV27; j_call: TRBJ1-1; clone_size: -; cdr3_length: 14
cdr3_aa: CASSVSHQGAVTGELFF; cdr3_nt: TGTGCCAGCAGCGTAAGTCATCAGGGTGCGGTCACCGGGGAGCTGTTTTTT; d_call: -; v_call: TRBV9; j_call: TRBJ2-2; clone_size: few; cdr3_length: 17
cdr3_aa: CASSPRDRPYGYTF; cdr3_nt: TGTGCCAGCAGTCCCCGGGACAGGCCCTATGGCTACACCTTC; d_call: TRBD1; v_call: TRBV6-2/TRBV6-3; j_call: TRBJ1-2; clone_size: -; cdr3_length: 14
cdr3_aa: CASSNRGGQPQHF; cdr3_nt: TGTGCCAGCAGTAACAGGGGAGGGCAGCCCCAGCATTTT; d_call: TRBD1; v_call: TRBV6-2/TRBV6-3; j_call: TRBJ1-5; clone_size: -; cdr3_length: 13
cdr3_aa: CASNRAESYGEQYF; cdr3_nt: TGTGCCAGCAACCGAGCGGAGAGCTACGGGGAGCAGTACTTC; d_call: -; v_call: TRBV2; j_call: TRBJ2-7; clone_size: -; cdr3_length: 14
cdr3_aa: CAISARETQNTEAFF; cdr3_nt: TGTGCCATCAGTGCCCGAGAGACACAGAACACTGAAGCTTTCTTT; d_call: -; v_call: TRBV10-3; j_call: TRBJ1-1; clone_size: -; cdr3_length: 15
cdr3_aa: CASSPPGPVIQYF; cdr3_nt: TGTGCCAGCTCACCACCGGGGCCAGTCATTCAGTACTTC; d_call: -; v_call: TRBV18; j_call: TRBJ2-4; clone_size: once; cdr3_length: 13
cdr3_aa: CSVVKGASQYF; cdr3_nt: TGCAGCGTTGTAAAAGGGGCTTCGCAGTACTTC; d_call: -; v_call: TRBV29-1; j_call: TRBJ2-7; clone_size: -; cdr3_length: 11
cdr3_aa: CASSRRGEDSPLHF; cdr3_nt: TGTGCCAGCTCGAGGAGGGGGGAGGATTCACCCCTCCACTTT; d_call: -; v_call: TRBV6-5; j_call: TRBJ1-6; clone_size: -; cdr3_length: 14
cdr3_aa: CASSVGAGDSGNTIYF; cdr3_nt: TGTGCCAGCAGCGTAGGAGCAGGGGACTCTGGAAACACCATATATTTT; d_call: -; v_call: TRBV9; j_call: TRBJ1-3; clone_size: -; cdr3_length: 16
cdr3_aa: CASKAGGQSNQPQHF; cdr3_nt: TGTGCCAGCAAGGCAGGGGGCCAAAGCAATCAGCCCCAGCATTTT; d_call: TRBD1; v_call: TRBV2; j_call: TRBJ1-5; clone_size: few; cdr3_length: 15
cdr3_aa: CSVEDLLAGGYNEQFF; cdr3_nt: TGCAGCGTTGAAGATCTACTAGCGGGAGGGTACAATGAGCAGTTCTTC; d_call: TRBD2; v_call: TRBV29-1; j_call: TRBJ2-1; clone_size: -; cdr3_length: 16
cdr3_aa: CASSDRGVGQPQHF; cdr3_nt: TGTGCCAGCAGCGATCGGGGGGTAGGGCAGCCCCAGCATTTT; d_call: -; v_call: TRBV7-9; j_call: TRBJ1-5; clone_size: -; cdr3_length: 14
cdr3_aa: CASSHRAGYEQYF; cdr3_nt: TGTGCCAGCAGCCACAGAGCGGGCTACGAGCAGTACTTC; d_call: -; v_call: TRBV11-3; j_call: TRBJ2-7; clone_size: -; cdr3_length: 13
cdr3_aa: CASSEQQLRTDTQYF; cdr3_nt: TGTGCCAGCAGTGAACAGCAGCTTAGGACAGATACGCAGTATTTT; d_call: -; v_call: TRBV6-1; j_call: TRBJ2-3; clone_size: -; cdr3_length: 15
cdr3_aa: CASRPRVGSLHF; cdr3_nt: TGTGCCAGCAGGCCCAGAGTTGGTTCCCTCCACTTT; d_call: -; v_call: TRBV2; j_call: TRBJ1-6; clone_size: -; cdr3_length: 12
cdr3_aa: CASSLRGTNTEAFF; cdr3_nt: TGTGCCAGCAGCTTGAGGGGAACGAACACTGAAGCTTTCTTT; d_call: -; v_call: TRBV7-2; j_call: TRBJ1-1; clone_size: -; cdr3_length: 14
cdr3_aa: CARGGTPGLARVSYEQYF; cdr3_nt: TGTGCCAGGGGGGGTACTCCGGGACTAGCTCGAGTCTCCTACGAGCAGTACTTC; d_call: TRBD2; v_call: TRBV19; j_call: TRBJ2-7; clone_size: once; cdr3_length: 18
cdr3_aa: CASSRGGLQFF; cdr3_nt: TGTGCCAGCAGTCGCGGCGGGTTGCAGTTCTTC; d_call: -; v_call: TRBV6-2/TRBV6-3; j_call: TRBJ2-1; clone_size: -; cdr3_length: 11
cdr3_aa: CASSSPESSYEQYF; cdr3_nt: TGTGCCAGCAGCTCTCCGGAGAGCTCCTACGAGCAGTACTTC; d_call: -; v_call: TRBV27; j_call: TRBJ2-7; clone_size: few; cdr3_length: 14
cdr3_aa: CASSEFSPPGQGSEQYF; cdr3_nt: TGTGCCAGCTCAGAGTTCTCCCCCCCTGGACAGGGATCCGAGCAGTACTTC; d_call: TRBD1; v_call: TRBV18; j_call: TRBJ2-7; clone_size: -; cdr3_length: 17
cdr3_aa: CASSLLTSGGNTGELFF; cdr3_nt: TGTGCCAGCAGTTTATTAACTAGCGGGGGGAACACCGGGGAGCTGTTTTTT; d_call: TRBD2; v_call: TRBV28; j_call: TRBJ2-2; clone_size: -; cdr3_length: 17
cdr3_aa: CASSLSGGFSGANVLTF; cdr3_nt: TGTGCCAGCAGCTTATCAGGGGGCTTCTCTGGGGCCAACGTCCTGACTTTC; d_call: TRBD1; v_call: TRBV7-3; j_call: TRBJ2-6; clone_size: -; cdr3_length: 17
cdr3_aa: CASSKRTGVQETQYF; cdr3_nt: TGTGCCAGCAGCAAACGGACAGGAGTCCAAGAGACCCAGTACTTC; d_call: TRBD1; v_call: TRBV9; j_call: TRBJ2-5; clone_size: -; cdr3_length: 15
cdr3_aa: CASSPRGDGYTGELFF; cdr3_nt: TGCGCCAGCAGCCCCCGGGGCGACGGCTACACCGGGGAGCTGTTTTTT; d_call: -; v_call: TRBV4-1; j_call: TRBJ2-2; clone_size: once; cdr3_length: 16
cdr3_aa: CASSPGLYNEQFF; cdr3_nt: TGCGCCAGCAGCCCCGGACTATACAATGAGCAGTTCTTC; d_call: -; v_call: TRBV5-1; j_call: TRBJ2-1; clone_size: -; cdr3_length: 13
cdr3_aa: CASGGSGTGISEAFF; cdr3_nt: TGTGCCAGCGGGGGTTCCGGGACAGGTATTTCTGAAGCTTTCTTT; d_call: TRBD1; v_call: TRBV6-5; j_call: TRBJ1-1; clone_size: -; cdr3_length: 15
cdr3_aa: CASSPQGLATYEQYF; cdr3_nt: TGTGCCAGCAGCCCGCAAGGACTAGCGACCTACGAGCAGTACTTC; d_call: TRBD2; v_call: TRBV5-5; j_call: TRBJ2-7; clone_size: -; cdr3_length: 15
cdr3_aa: CASSESGRGETQYF; cdr3_nt: TGTGCCAGCAGTGAAAGCGGGAGGGGGGAGACCCAGTACTTC; d_call: TRBD2; v_call: TRBV27; j_call: TRBJ2-5; clone_size: few; cdr3_length: 14
cdr3_aa: CASSPRTSGNHNEQFF; cdr3_nt: TGTGCCAGTAGCCCTCGGACTAGCGGGAACCACAATGAGCAGTTCTTC; d_call: TRBD2; v_call: TRBV19; j_call: TRBJ2-1; clone_size: -; cdr3_length: 16
cdr3_aa: CASSALTSGVSYEQYF; cdr3_nt: TGTGCCAGCAGTGCCCTGACTAGCGGGGTATCCTACGAGCAGTACTTC; d_call: TRBD2; v_call: TRBV6-1; j_call: TRBJ2-7; clone_size: -; cdr3_length: 16
cdr3_aa: CASSLGPDRANQPQHF; cdr3_nt: TGTGCCAGCAGCTTGGGGCCCGACAGGGCCAATCAGCCCCAGCATTTT; d_call: TRBD1; v_call: TRBV11-2; j_call: TRBJ1-5; clone_size: -; cdr3_length: 16
cdr3_aa: CASSLISVAGGEQYF; cdr3_nt: TGTGCCAGCAGCTTAATTTCTGTGGCCGGGGGCGAGCAGTACTTC; d_call: -; v_call: TRBV7-2; j_call: TRBJ2-7; clone_size: -; cdr3_length: 15
cdr3_aa: CASSFGDRESGELFF; cdr3_nt: TGCGCCAGCAGCTTTGGGGACAGGGAGTCCGGGGAGCTGTTTTTT; d_call: TRBD1; v_call: TRBV5-1; j_call: TRBJ2-2; clone_size: -; cdr3_length: 15
cdr3_aa: CASSQAGDRGYNSPLHF; cdr3_nt: TGCGCCAGCAGCCAAGCAGGCGACAGGGGCTATAATTCACCCCTCCACTTT; d_call: TRBD1; v_call: TRBV4-1; j_call: TRBJ1-6; clone_size: -; cdr3_length: 17
cdr3_aa: CASSRSANEKLFF; cdr3_nt: TGTGCCAGCAGTCGATCTGCTAATGAAAAACTGTTTTTT; d_call: -; v_call: TRBV9; j_call: TRBJ1-4; clone_size: -; cdr3_length: 13